This T cell receptor (beta chain) emerged from a study of cytomegalovirus exposure and HLA in healthy donors. Trimming removed 5 bases from V and 2 bases from J, with 13 bases in between. Per germline, CDR1 SGHAT and CDR2 FQNNGV. CDR3 length: 15 residues. In the PCR, 60 Vbeta and 13 Jbeta primers were used. The repertoire was sequenced with immunoSEQ multiplex PCR; TCRdb's copy has only in-frame clones and lacks some. The profile shows 150,000 to 200,000 clones, about 86% of them singletons. The origin of this receptor is a woman aged 18 to 35 in good health and CMV-seropositive. The V gene is TRBV11-2, the J gene TRBJ2-1; D is undetermined. The sequenced sample consisted of PBMCs. The CDR3 region has the DNA TGTGCCAGCAGCCCCCACGCGTCGGCCTACAATGAGCAGTTCTTC. Its translation: CASSPHASAYNEQFF.